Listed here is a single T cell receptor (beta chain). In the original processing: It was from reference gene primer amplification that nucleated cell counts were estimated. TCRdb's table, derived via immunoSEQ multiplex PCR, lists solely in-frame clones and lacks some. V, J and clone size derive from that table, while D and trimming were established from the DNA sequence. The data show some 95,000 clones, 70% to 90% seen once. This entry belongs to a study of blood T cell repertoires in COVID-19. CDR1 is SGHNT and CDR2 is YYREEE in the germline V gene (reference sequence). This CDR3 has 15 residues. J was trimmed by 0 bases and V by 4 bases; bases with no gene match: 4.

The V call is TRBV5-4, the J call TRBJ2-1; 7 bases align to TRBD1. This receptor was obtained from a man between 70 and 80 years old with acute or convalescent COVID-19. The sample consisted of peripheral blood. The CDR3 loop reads CASSDTGDSYNEQFF. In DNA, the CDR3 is TGTGCCAGCAGCGACACAGGGGACTCCTACAATGAGCAGTTCTTC.